These 5 T cell receptor beta chains originate from one sample sequenced in a study of technical replicates of blood from a few donors. Sequencing was performed with immunoSEQ multiplex PCR; in TCRdb, only in-frame clones are kept and a portion is missing. The table lists under 55,000 clones, 95% to 97% of them singletons. Specimen: T cells isolated from PBMCs. All receptors derive from a human donor in good health.

V usage is TRBV10-3 and J usage is TRBJ2-7; D gene uncertain. The CDR3 consists of 13 residues. Trimming stripped 7 bases from V and 4 bases from J, with 14 bases between. In germline, CDR1 is ENHRY, CDR2 SYGVKD. This CDR3 is CAITYSTNYEQYF. The CDR3 DNA sequence: TGTGCCATCACCTACTCGACAAATTACGAGCAGTACTTC.

The chain joins TRBV7-6 to TRBJ2-1, with 9 bases identical to TRBD2. Per the germline V gene, CDR1 is SGHVS and CDR2 is FNYEAQ. J gave up 6 bases and V 2 bases, and 5 bases lay outside the gene matches. The CDR3 sequence is 15 residues long. The CDR3 spells CASSLPPLAGNEQFF. As DNA, the CDR3 is TGTGCCAGCAGCTTACCCCCACTAGCGGGCAATGAGCAGTTCTTC.

This CDR3 is CASNSGRAGTDTQYF. For the CDR3, the DNA is TGTGCCAGTAATAGCGGGAGGGCAGGCACAGATACGCAGTATTTT. V and J are TRBV19 and TRBJ2-3, with 11 bases identical to TRBD2. V lost 7 bases to trimming and J lost 1 base; unmatched junction nucleotides: 4. CDR1 LNHDA and CDR2 SQIVND come from the germline V gene (reference sequence). The CDR3 totals 15 residues.

CDR3 region: CASSYRAGGPNEQFF. In DNA, the CDR3 is TGTGCCAGCAGTTACAGAGCGGGAGGGCCGAATGAGCAGTTCTTC. V is TRBV6-6 and J is TRBJ2-1, with 10 bases identical to TRBD2. The length of the CDR3 is 15 residues. J was trimmed by 7 bases and V by 2 bases; bases with no gene match: 5. Germline CDR1 reads MNHNY; CDR2 reads SVGAGI (reference sequence).

This clone has a single count. The chain recombines TRBV5-8 with TRBJ1-2; D is undetermined. This CDR3 contains 14 residues. The V and J ends lost 5 bases and 2 bases respectively, with 13 bases between them. Germline V gene lookup returns CDR1 SGHTS and CDR2 YDEGEE. The CDR3 nucleotides read TGTGCCAGCAGTTACAATGTGATAAACTATGGCTACACCTTC. Translation: CASSYNVINYGYTF.